This T cell receptor beta chain is from a study of blood T cell repertoires in COVID-19 (dated by TCRdb to the early 2020s). Regarding the study in general: Samples covering the acute and convalescent phases of COVID-19 were provided by collaborators in the United States, Italy and Spain. The prospective study material was composed of cDNA or gDNA derived from T cells, B-cell-depleted T cells, or PBMCs. Subjects who had been exposed to COVID-19, were actively infected with it, or had recovered from it provided the deeply sampled blood TCRbeta repertoires that made up the dataset. The repertoires were released in a freely available public database meant as a resource for research on the immune response to SARS-CoV-2. Samples came from the ongoing ImmuneRACE study (first 160 participants) plus 1,254 subjects from 6 global collaborators. Nearly every sample came with metadata listing a de-identified subject ID, COVID-19 status, age in years and sex. Where available, HLA class I and class II types were taken from metadata supplied by the sample provider and were not determined by assay-based typing. What the research found in general, with its limitations: How much clinical and demographic metadata was included differed by source and by participant, and the metadata was provided uncurated.

Whole blood was collected in K2EDTA tubes by collaborating institutions according to the institutions' own protocols. For TCRbeta analysis, collaborator samples were shipped as frozen whole blood, as isolated PBMCs, or as DNA extracted from either sample type. Points on this clone: Its antigen is not yet known. No base-level quality is on record; no much larger clone is a single base apart.

At the junction V is shortened by 0 bases and J by 7 bases, with 9 bases in between. For CDR1 and CDR2, the germline V gene lists SGHNT and YENEEA. Taken from cysteine to phenylalanine, the CDR3 has 13 residues. Of all the DNA, just the CDR3 is kept, 39 bases in frame from base 1. The immunoSEQ Assay, a bias-controlled multiplex PCR, was used to amplify TCRbeta CDR3 regions from genomic DNA. The paper's processing steps were these. The number of nucleated cells in each sample was estimated from the amplification of reference gene primers within the assay. To quantify the absolute abundance of each unique TCRbeta CDR3 rearrangement, sequence reads were collapsed and filtered. Productive Simpson clonality was computed per sample as the square root of Simpson's diversity index over productive rearrangements. TCRdb re-hosts the immuneACCESS table, in-frame sequences only. Its copies lack some clones; in the studies checked, an unresolved V gene accounts for under half of them, and the cause for the rest is not known. From that table come the V and J calls and clone size; the DNA was used to work out D and trimming. The sample table shows about 49,000 clones, and over 65% are seen once. The ten top clones hold about 8.1% of the sample.

Sequences were obtained from peripheral blood. This sequence originates from a woman between 65 and 79 years old with acute or convalescent COVID-19. The V gene is TRBV11-3 and the J gene is TRBJ2-5, with no confident D gene call. DNA sequence: TGTGCCAGCAGCTTAGACCTCCGAGGGACCCAGTACTTC. This sequence encodes CASSLDLRGTQYF.